What follows are 10 T cell receptor beta chains derived from one specimen sequenced in a study of blood T cells in healthy people across ages. The second PCR ran about 6 to 12 cycles with a sample-barcoded 5' primer and J-beta primers. TCRdb itself ran the 5' RACE reads through MiXCR, one entry per CDR3 protein. Among about 1 million distinct CDR3 sequences, less than 25% were seen once, and the ten largest hold about 0.72%. These data also featured in a second study, about T cells of mothers and their children.

The sample taken for sequencing was blood. Receptor source: a girl under 10 years old in good health.

The chain carries TRBV20-1 and TRBJ2-3; 9 positions match TRBD2. CDR1 DFQATT and CDR2 SNEGSKA come from the germline V gene (reference sequence). With V trimmed by 6 bases and J by 0 bases, 7 bases remained unmatched. This CDR3 is 15 amino acids long. CDR3 in amino acids: CSARLAGTSTDTQYF. The CDR3, as DNA: TGCAGTGCCCGGCTAGCGGGGACTAGCACAGATACGCAGTATTTT.

Concerning this clonotype: Relative to the germline gene, one junction end is altered; a read error may explain this. The chain uses TRBV7-7 and TRBJ2-5; D ambiguous. Matching the DNA end better, TRBJ2-1 makes the J call doubtful. The CDR3 contains 16 residues. From germline, CDR1 is SSHAT and CDR2 FNYEAQ (reference sequence). CDR3 coding DNA: TGTGCTAGCAGCTTATCCCCCCTTACGGGCCTCAATGAGCAGTTCTTC. This encodes CASSLSPLTGLNEQFF.

The table lists this clonotype with a few counts. V usage is TRBV5-1 and J usage is TRBJ1-4, with 8 nucleotides matching TRBD1. Germline trimming cut 4 bases from V and 9 bases from J; bases unmatched to any gene: 14. Per the germline V gene, CDR1 is SGHRS and CDR2 is YFSETQ. CDR3 length equals 16 residues. For the CDR3, the DNA is TGCGCCAGCAGCGTCAATGGACAGGGCGGCTCCCAAAAACTGTTTTTT. It codes for CASSVNGQGGSQKLFF.

The V call is TRBV4-1, the J call TRBJ1-2; no firm D call. CDR3 length equals 15 residues. Trimming stripped 1 base from V and 7 bases from J, with 16 bases between. The germline V gene encodes CDR1 MGHRA and CDR2 YSYEKL. CDR3 protein: CASSQAGIRNGGYTF. The CDR3 region has the DNA TGCGCCAGCAGCCAAGCTGGGATTAGGAATGGTGGCTACACCTTC.

The sample holds a few counts of this clonotype. The chain uses TRBV4-1 and TRBJ1-6; D possibly corresponds to TRBD1 (5 bases). The CDR3 has 17 amino acids. The germline CDR1 and CDR2 sequences are MGHRA and YSYEKL. The ends were cut back, 8 bases at V and 4 bases at J, with 21 bases in the middle. The CDR3 sequence: CASGLIGQQAYNSPLHF. In DNA, the CDR3 is TGCGCCAGCGGCCTTATTGGGCAACAGGCATATAATTCACCCCTCCACTTT.

CDR3 sequence reads: CASSTASTKNIQYF. The CDR3 DNA reads as TGTGCCAGCAGCACCGCGTCGACCAAAAACATTCAGTACTTC. The chain is built from TRBV12-3 or TRBV12-4 and TRBJ2-4, with D hard to call. V lost 6 bases and J 2 bases, leaving 11 bases between the germline ends. The CDR3 is 14 amino acids.

The CDR3 loop is CASSLTGTYTDTQYF. CDR3 bases: TGTGCCAGCAGCCTGACAGGGACGTACACAGATACGCAGTATTTT. This chain joins TRBV12-3 or TRBV12-4 and TRBJ2-3; TRBD1 aligns across 7 bases. The CDR3 runs to 15 residues. V lost 6 bases to trimming and J lost 2 bases; unmatched junction nucleotides: 8.

CDR3 sequence: CASSFNRATEQYF. CDR3 coding DNA: TGCGCCAGCAGCTTCAACAGGGCGACCGAGCAGTACTTC. The chain carries TRBV5-1 and TRBJ2-7; a weak D match, TRBD1 (6 bases). CDR3 length equals 13 residues. The germline V and J ends were trimmed by 2 bases and 6 bases, with 12 bases remaining between them. Germline CDR1 is SGHRS and CDR2 is YFSETQ.

This clonotype has only a few counts. This chain links TRBV6-2 or TRBV6-3 with TRBJ2-5; no definite D call. The end of the DNA aligns better with TRBJ2-7, so the J call may be wrong. This CDR3 region has 15 residues. The germline V gene has CDR1 MNHEY and CDR2 SVGEGT. This CDR3 is CASSYRPHIGDEQYF. CDR3 in DNA: TGTGCCAGCAGTTATCGCCCCCATATAGGAGACGAGCAGTACTTC.

This clonotype was observed a few times. The V and J genes are TRBV12-3 or TRBV12-4 and TRBJ2-1; D is tentatively TRBD1 or TRBD2 (5 bases each). Matching the DNA end better, TRBJ2-5 makes the J call doubtful. The CDR3 is 14 amino acids. DNA of the CDR3: TGTGCCAGCAGGGAGAGGGGCAGTGAGGAGACCCAGTACTTC. Its translation is CASRERGSEETQYF.